This T cell receptor (beta chain) was profiled in a study of cytomegalovirus exposure and HLA in healthy donors. Data came from immunoSEQ multiplex PCR; TCRdb stores just in-frame clones and leaves some out. The sample shows approximately 120,000 clones, 89% of them seen only once. Study conclusions and caveats: That first-cohort TCR clusters tended to co-occur in the 120 or so validation repertoires was found in a later analysis. The classifier reportedly diagnosed cytomegalovirus status with high sensitivity and specificity.

Worth noting for this clone: No antigen is known for it.

V was clipped by 2 bases and J by 3 bases, with 8 bases between them. This CDR3 contains 13 residues. Germline V gene data show CDR1 as SGDLS and CDR2 as YYNGEE. Material for sequencing was PBMCs. V usage is TRBV9 and J usage is TRBJ1-1, with D possibly being TRBD1 (5 bases). This clonotype was sampled from a woman aged 18-30 years in good health and CMV-seronegative. The DNA for the CDR3 is TGTGCCAGCAGCGTCTCAGGGTACACTGAAGCTTTCTTT. Its protein product is CASSVSGYTEAFF.